This T cell receptor (beta chain) comes out of a study of shared clonotypes between healthy human individuals. Repertoires were generated with immunoSEQ multiplex PCR, while TCRdb's copy carries only in-frame clones and drops some. The sample lists over 1.5 million clones, approximately 98% occurring once. Per the germline V gene, CDR1 is LNHDA and CDR2 is SQIVND (reference sequence). V dropped 5 bases and J dropped 8 bases, with 6 bases sitting between them. CDR3 length equals 10 residues. Nashville, Tennessee was home to all donors, each a Caucasian adult. The sequenced material came from naive CD4+ T cells sorted from blood. The subset denotes: CD45RA+ positively selected. This chain joins TRBV19 and TRBJ1-1; D gene unclear. The TCR sequence derives from a man aged 25-40 years in good health. The CDR3 reads CASSEREAFF. CDR3 DNA sequence: TGTGCCAGTAGTGAGAGGGAAGCTTTCTTT.